One sample yielded the 18 T cell receptor beta chains listed below, sequenced in a study of brain T cells in children with intractable seizures. Specified time point: blood from clinic visit 5 months post-surgery; TSC patient then seizure free. This table comes from immunoSEQ multiplex PCR, and its TCRdb copy is limited to in-frame clones, with some not included. Altogether 300,000 to 400,000 clones are present, 93% being singletons, with the ten largest covering about 6%. The material was peripheral blood, obtained roughly 5 months after surgery. The receptor source for this set is a boy less than two years old with tuberous sclerosis and intractable seizures.

This clone was recorded once. J is TRBJ2-3 and V is TRBV5-1, with D maybe TRBD1 (6 bases). V lost 7 bases to trimming and J lost 4 bases, with 19 bases between them. The germline CDR1 and CDR2 sequences are SGHRS and YFSETQ. This CDR3 region has 15 residues. This CDR3 reads CASGPGHRRPDTQYF. In DNA form, the CDR3 reads TGCGCCAGCGGCCCGGGACACCGGAGACCAGATACGCAGTATTTT.

The rearrangement joins TRBV7-3 to TRBJ1-2; a possible D gene is TRBD1 (5 bases). The CDR3 is 13 amino acids. Trimming left V 5 bases short and J 7 bases short, with 14 bases between. Germline assignment: CDR1 SGHTA and CDR2 FQGTGA. CDR3: CASSLAGFGGYTF. CDR3 sequence (DNA): TGTGCCAGCAGCCTAGCAGGGTTTGGTGGCTACACCTTC.

The chain has TRBV5-1 and TRBJ2-3, with 7 nucleotides matching TRBD1. This CDR3 is 15 amino acids long. CDR1 is SGHRS and CDR2 is YFSETQ in the germline V gene. After removal of 2 bases from V and 1 base from J, the junction contained 4 bases not matched to a gene. The CDR3 sequence is CASSFRQGGTDTQYF. The CDR3 DNA follows: TGCGCCAGCAGCTTCCGACAGGGAGGCACAGATACGCAGTATTTT. The complete variable domain, with remaining parts taken from reference TRBV5-1 and TRBJ2-3, reads KAGVTQTPRYLIKTRGQQVTLSCSPISGHRSVSWYQQTPGQGLQFLFEYFSETQRNKGNFPGRFSGRQFSNSRSEMNVSTLELGDSALYLCASSFRQGGTDTQYFGPGTRLTVL.

The chain has TRBV3-1 (or the pseudogene TRBV3-2) and TRBJ2-1; 12 nucleotides line up with TRBD1. Trimming removed 4 bases from V and 7 bases from J; junction bases left unmatched: 8. There are 16 residues in the CDR3. CDR1 is LGHDT, CDR2 YNNKEL, per germline (reference sequence). CDR3 loop: CASSPWGQGAMNEQFF. CDR3 coding DNA: TGTGCCAGCAGCCCTTGGGGACAGGGGGCTATGAATGAGCAGTTCTTC.

The CDR3 is CASTTWGQGLVANVLTF. Written as DNA, the CDR3 is TGTGCCAGCACCACTTGGGGGCAGGGTCTTGTGGCCAACGTCCTGACTTTC. This sequence joins TRBV7-8 and TRBJ2-6, with a tentative D call TRBD1 (6 bases). Germline V CDR1 and CDR2: SGHVS, FQNEAQ. The CDR3 is 17 amino acids. The V end lost 7 bases, the J end lost 6 bases, and 22 bases lay between the germline ends. The full variable domain, in which reference TRBV7-8 and TRBJ2-6 provide the parts outside the CDR3, is GAGVSQSPRYKVAKRGQDVALRCDPISGHVSLFWYQQALGQGPEFLTYFQNEAQLDKSGLPSDRFFAERPEGSVSTLKIQRTQQEDSAVYLCASTTWGQGLVANVLTFGAGSRLTVL.

The J gene is TRBJ2-7, the V gene TRBV25-1, with D possibly matching TRBD2 (5 bases). Germline values: CDR1 MGHDK, CDR2 SYGVNS. The CDR3 has 12 residues. Trimming stripped 4 bases from V and 1 base from J, with 5 bases between. The CDR3 is CASSAGSYEQYF. In DNA form, the CDR3 reads TGTGCCAGCAGTGCGGGATCCTACGAGCAGTACTTC.

V gene TRBV25-1 combines with J gene TRBJ1-5; the D is unclear. The CDR3 loop spans 14 amino acids. V shed 3 bases and J shed 2 bases, with 8 bases lying between them. Per the germline V gene, CDR1 is MGHDK and CDR2 is SYGVNS. CDR3 residues: CASSEHGRNQPQHF. The CDR3 DNA reads TGTGCCAGCAGTGAGCACGGACGCAATCAGCCCCAGCATTTT.

The J gene is TRBJ1-3, the V gene TRBV21-1. TRBV21-1 is designated a pseudogene. The CDR3 runs to 16 residues. The CDR3 reads CASSAHRGASGNTIYF. In DNA, the CDR3 is TGTGCCAGCAGCGCTCACAGAGGGGCCTCTGGAAACACCATATATTTT.

The V gene is TRBV6-6, the J gene TRBJ2-7; 8 nucleotides line up with TRBD1. CDR1 and CDR2 (germline): MNHNY, SVGAGI (reference sequence). The CDR3 is made up of 16 amino acids. V shed 10 bases, J shed 1 base, and the junction held 15 bases outside the gene matches. CDR3 sequence: CATSAADRAFSYEQYF. The CDR3 region has the DNA TGTGCCACCTCAGCCGCGGACAGGGCTTTTTCCTACGAGCAGTACTTC.

The chain joins TRBV9 to TRBJ2-2; 15 bases map to TRBD2. Per germline, CDR1 SGDLS and CDR2 YYNGEE. The CDR3 consists of 16 residues. The V gene end was trimmed by 0 bases and the J gene end by 6 bases; junction bases not matched to a gene: 0. CDR3 protein: CASSVGTSGGAGELFF. The CDR3 DNA reads TGTGCCAGCAGCGTAGGGACTAGCGGGGGGGCCGGGGAGCTGTTTTTT.

The chain carries TRBV15 and TRBJ1-2, with 10 bases lining up with TRBD1. After removal of 0 bases from V and 4 bases from J, the junction contained 11 bases not matched to a gene. The CDR3 runs to 18 residues. Germline assignment: CDR1 LNHNV and CDR2 YYDKDF (reference sequence). The CDR3 region is CATSRDRVGTGVGYGYTF. DNA of the CDR3: TGTGCCACCAGCAGAGATAGGGTAGGGACAGGGGTTGGCTATGGCTACACCTTC. Combining the CDR3 with reference TRBV15 and TRBJ1-2 gives the whole variable domain DAMVIQNPRYQVTQFGKPVTLSCSQTLNHNVMYWYQQKSSQAPKLLFHYYDKDFNNEADTPDNFQSRRPNTSFCFLDIRSPGLGDTAMYLCATSRDRVGTGVGYGYTFGSGTRLTVV.

V usage is TRBV5-8 and J usage is TRBJ1-2; 7 bases map to TRBD1. The V segment lost 5 bases and the J segment 0 bases; nucleotides outside the gene matches: 4. This CDR3 comprises 14 residues. Germline values: CDR1 SGHTS, CDR2 YDEGEE. The CDR3 region is CASRRDRANYGYTF. CDR3 DNA: TGTGCCAGCAGAAGGGACAGAGCTAACTATGGCTACACCTTC. Full variable domain (outside the CDR3, taken from reference TRBV5-8 and TRBJ1-2): EAGVTQSPTHLIKTRGQQATLRCSPISGHTSVYWYQQALGLGLQFLLWYDEGEERNRGNFPPRFSGRQFPNYSSELNVNALELEDSALYLCASRRDRANYGYTFGSGTRLTVV.

This sequence joins TRBV6-5 and TRBJ1-2, with D maybe TRBD1 (5 bases). This CDR3 region has 12 residues. Looked up from germline, CDR1 is MNHEY and CDR2 is SVGAGI. Trimming removed 9 bases at V and 2 bases at J, with 10 bases between. CDR3 coding DNA: TGTGCCAGTCGACAGATAAACTATGGCTACACCTTC. This sequence encodes CASRQINYGYTF.

The gene calls are TRBV28 and TRBJ1-1, with D maybe TRBD1 (6 bases). The CDR3 contains 13 residues. Per the germline V gene, CDR1 is MDHEN and CDR2 is SYDVKM. V was trimmed by 8 bases and J by 0 bases, leaving 10 bases between them. CDR3 loop: CASRDTMNTEAFF. CDR3 DNA: TGTGCCAGCCGGGACACCATGAACACTGAAGCTTTCTTT.

The chain links TRBV24-1 to TRBJ2-7, with TRBD1 as a possible D gene (6 bases). Between the trimmed V and J ends, which lost 3 bases and 5 bases, there was a span of 19 bases. CDR3 size: 16 residues. Germline CDR1 and CDR2: KGHDR and SFDVKD. CDR3 protein: CATSDPPKQGAHEQYF. The CDR3 DNA follows: TGTGCCACCAGTGATCCCCCGAAACAGGGAGCTCACGAGCAGTACTTC.

The V gene is TRBV7-6, the J gene TRBJ1-2, with TRBD1 as a possible D gene (5 bases). The V gene's germline CDR1 is SGHVS and CDR2 FNYEAQ. Trimming cost V 5 bases and J 4 bases, with 17 bases left between them. This CDR3 contains 15 residues. CDR3 in amino acids: CASSPEGGATYGYTF. CDR3 bases: TGTGCCAGCAGCCCCGAGGGTGGGGCCACCTATGGCTACACCTTC.

V usage is TRBV2 and J usage is TRBJ1-6; D may be TRBD1 (5 bases). CDR1 and CDR2 (germline): SNHLY, FYNNEI. The CDR3 consists of 12 residues. Trimming left V 8 bases short and J 5 bases short, with 7 bases between. CDR3 nucleotides: TGTGCCAGCGGGGCAGATAATTCACCCCTCCACTTT. Translated, it gives CASGADNSPLHF.

V is TRBV2 and J is TRBJ1-1; TRBD1 matches at 8 bases. CDR3 length: 11 amino acids. Trimming at V came to 6 bases and at J to 9 bases, leaving 3 bases not matched to a gene. CDR1 SNHLY and CDR2 FYNNEI come from the germline V gene. In DNA form, the CDR3 reads TGTGCCAGCAGCAGGGGGCAAAAAGCTTTCTTT. It is translated as CASSRGQKAFF.